Included here is one TCR beta chain sequence, with context. The sample originates from a study of blood T cell repertoires in COVID-19. Looking at the study overall: Collection of acute and convalescent COVID-19 samples took place in the United States, Italy and Spain. In each case, the material was cDNA or gDNA derived from T cells, B-cell-depleted T cells, or PBMCs.

As originally analysed: Using reference gene primer amplification, nucleated cell counts were estimated. Clones were sequenced by immunoSEQ multiplex PCR, and TCRdb holds only the in-frame ones, with some missing. V and J calls and clone size come straight from that table; D and trimming were deduced from the DNA. The repertoire holds 250,000 or so clones, with 70% to 90% as singletons. Germline CDR1 and CDR2: MNHEY and SVGEGT. The CDR3 is 15 amino acids. With V trimmed by 0 bases and J by 4 bases, 4 bases remained unmatched. This receptor was obtained from a man between 18 and 35 years old with active or convalescent COVID-19. The sample was peripheral blood. The chain has TRBV6-2 or TRBV6-3 and TRBJ2-5; 8 nucleotides agree with TRBD1. In DNA form, the CDR3 reads TGTGCCAGCAGTTACTCGATAGGACAGGGAGAGACCCAGTACTTC. This encodes CASSYSIGQGETQYF.